At least ten counts were recorded for the clone carrying this TCR beta chain. Its antigen is not known. TCRdb re-called the multiplex PCR reads through MiXCR, storing one row per CDR3 protein. The table has approximately 280,000 distinct CDR3 sequences, around 30% seen once; the top ten hold 1.1%. The data derive from a study of breast tumors, draining lymph nodes, adjacent tissues. General study findings and limits: The data were judged consistent with most tumor T cells coming from lymph node and expanding in tumor. Tumor TCR diversity was below lymph nodes but above nontumor tissue. That most tumor T cells come from lymph nodes remained unproven.

Samples came from axillary lymph nodes draining the breast cancer. The specimen was axillary lymph node tissue. This clonotype originated in a female donor with breast cancer. Some clones in this sample may be carry-over from other donors' samples.

The CDR3 DNA reads as TGTGCCAGCAGCCAAAGCGGGAGCTCCTACAATGAGCAGTTCTTC. Protein: CASSQSGSSYNEQFF. The chain employs TRBV7-6 and TRBJ2-1, with TRBD2 matching over 8 bases. V lost 5 bases to trimming and J lost 0 bases; unmatched junction nucleotides: 3. CDR1 SGHVS and CDR2 FNYEAQ come from the germline V gene. CDR3 length: 15 residues.